This T cell receptor beta chain was obtained from a study of T cell responses to AZD1222 COVID-19 vaccine. Study-wide findings and caveats: Unmutated variant regions are reportedly the target of nearly half of TCRs that are spike-specific. The sample set comprised mostly white British donors with more females, and clonal diversity was possibly underestimated.

TCRdb keeps only in-frame clones here, not all; method: immunoSEQ multiplex PCR. The table includes 120,000 or so clones, approximately 90% detected once. The V gene lost 6 bases and the J gene lost 10 bases, with 16 bases spanning the gap. The CDR3 has 12 amino acids. Germline loops: CDR1 SGHDT, CDR2 YYEEEE. Points on this clone: Its antigen remains unknown.

This chain connects TRBV5-6 to TRBJ1-1; perhaps TRBD1 as D (5 bases). The TCR sequence derives from an adult in good health. Here the sequenced sample was peripheral blood, taken on day 0 of AZD1222 vaccination. The CDR3 nucleotides read TGTGCCAGCACCAATAGGCCAGGGCTAGCTTTCTTT. Translated: CASTNRPGLAFF.